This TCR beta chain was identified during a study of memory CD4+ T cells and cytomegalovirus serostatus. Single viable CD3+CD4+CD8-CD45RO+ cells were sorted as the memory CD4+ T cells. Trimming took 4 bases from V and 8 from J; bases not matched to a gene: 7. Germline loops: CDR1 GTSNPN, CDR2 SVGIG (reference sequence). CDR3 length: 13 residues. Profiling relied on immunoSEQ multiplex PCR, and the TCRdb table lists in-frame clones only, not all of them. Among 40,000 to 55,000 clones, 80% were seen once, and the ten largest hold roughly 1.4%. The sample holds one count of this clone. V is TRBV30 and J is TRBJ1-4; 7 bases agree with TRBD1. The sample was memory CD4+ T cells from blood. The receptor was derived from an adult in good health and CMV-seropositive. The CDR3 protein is CAWNRGREEKLFF. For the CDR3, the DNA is TGTGCCTGGAATAGGGGGCGAGAAGAAAAACTGTTTTTT.